The following is a T cell receptor beta chain sequence with its context. These data come from a study of T cells after yellow fever vaccination. TCRdb redid the calling of the 5' RACE reads with MiXCR, one entry per CDR3 protein. The repertoire holds around 400,000 distinct CDR3 sequences, with around a tenth as singletons. The TCR was taken from a man aged 18 to 30 who received the YFV17D yellow fever vaccine. The sample consisted of PBMCs, taken on the day of the first yellow fever vaccination.

In nucleotides, the CDR3 is TGCGCCAGCAGCTTGGGTACAGACCCCACGAACACTGAAGCTTTCTTT. This translates into CASSLGTDPTNTEAFF. This chain joins TRBV5-1 and TRBJ1-1, with D uncertain. The germline CDR1 and CDR2 sequences are SGHRS and YFSETQ. The germline V and J ends were trimmed by 0 bases and 1 base, with 13 bases remaining between them. This CDR3 comprises 16 residues.